The rows below give T cell receptor beta chains drawn from one sample of a study of blood T cell repertoires in COVID-19. Clones were read by immunoSEQ multiplex PCR, and TCRdb kept only the in-frame ones, dropping some. The repertoire holds 220,000 or so clones, roughly nine tenths seen once, with 0.7% to 0.85% in the top ten. The source material was peripheral blood. The receptor source for this set is a man aged 55-75 years with COVID-19, enrolled during active disease. CDR3s include the opening cysteine and the closing phenylalanine or tryptophan. A D gene is named only where the DNA matches it firmly. Expanded clones get a size class; other rows say once, few or many, or leave the size out.

TRBD1 TRBJ1-1 - TRBV2 TGTGCCAGCAGTGCCGACAGGGGCAGGCACACTGAAGCTTTCTTT CASSADRGRHTEAFF
TRBD1 TRBJ1-3 - TRBV4-2 TGTGCCAGCAGCCAAGACAGGGCAGGGGGGTACTCTGGAAACACCATATATTTT CASSQDRAGGYSGNTIYF
TRBD2 TRBJ2-1 - TRBV12-3/TRBV12-4 TGTGCCACCGGGGGGAATGAGCAGTTCTTC CATGGNEQFF
- TRBJ1-2 - TRBV15 TGTGCCACCAGCAGAGACAGGGGATCGGCTCATGGCTACACCTTC CATSRDRGSAHGYTF
TRBD1 TRBJ1-1 once TRBV7-9 TGTGCCAGCAGCTCTAAGGGACAGATGAACACTGAAGCTTTCTTT CASSSKGQMNTEAFF
- TRBJ2-2 once TRBV7-2 TGTGCCAGCAGCTTATTTCGGGGAGTCGACACCGGGGAGCTGTTTTTT CASSLFRGVDTGELFF
- TRBJ1-1 once TRBV14 TGTGCCAGCAGCCCACAAAGGGGAACTACTGAAGCTTTCTTT CASSPQRGTTEAFF
- TRBJ1-1 - TRBV7-2 TGTGCCAGCAGCCTACCCCCTACCCCGGGGGCTTTCTTT CASSLPPTPGAFF
- TRBJ1-6 - TRBV30 TGTGCCTGGAGTGGTAGGACAGCCTATAATTCACCCCTCCACTTT CAWSGRTAYNSPLHF
- TRBJ2-7 - TRBV6-5 TGTGCCAGCAGTTACTCGACAGTTAACTACGAGCAGTACTTC CASSYSTVNYEQYF
- TRBJ1-4 - TRBV30 TGTGCCTGGAGGGGACTCCGCAATGAAAAACTGTTTTTT CAWRGLRNEKLFF
- TRBJ1-6 - TRBV9 TGTGCCAGCAGCGCAACAGGGCCCAATTCACCCCTCCACTTT CASSATGPNSPLHF
TRBD2 TRBJ2-2 - TRBV27 TGTGCCAGCAGCCGTAGGGGACTAGCGGGAGGGCCGTTTTACGGGGAGCTGTTTTTT CASSRRGLAGGPFYGELFF
TRBD2 TRBJ2-5 - TRBV5-1 TGCGCCAGCAGCCAACTAGCGGGAGGAGAGACCCAGTACTTC CASSQLAGGETQYF
- TRBJ1-4 - TRBV15 TGTGCCACCGCCTCGGGAGGACTGGCTAATGAAAAACTGTTTTTT CATASGGLANEKLFF
- TRBJ2-2 - TRBV18 TGTGCCAGCTCACCATCCTGGAGGACGAACACCGGGGAGCTGTTTTTT CASSPSWRTNTGELFF
TRBD1 TRBJ2-2 - TRBV10-2 TGCGCCAGCAGTGCCCCGGGACAGAGATACACCGGGGAGCTGTTTTTT CASSAPGQRYTGELFF
TRBD2 TRBJ2-1 - TRBV19 TGTGCCAGTAGTACTGGCGGGACTAGCTGGTACAATGAGCAGTTCTTC CASSTGGTSWYNEQFF
TRBD2 TRBJ2-1 - TRBV4-1 TGCGCCAGCAGCCAGCAACTAGCGGACAATGAGCAGTTCTTC CASSQQLADNEQFF
- TRBJ1-4 - TRBV6-4 TGTGCCACTCGCGGGGGGCGGGATGAAAAACTGTTTTTT CATRGGRDEKLFF
TRBD2 TRBJ2-2 - TRBV4-1 TGCGCCAGCAGCCAATACGCCCTAGCGGGAGTTTATGGCACCGGGGAGCTGTTTTTT CASSQYALAGVYGTGELFF
TRBD1 TRBJ2-1 - TRBV19 TGTGCCAGTAGTCCCGGACAGGTTCCGGTAGATGAGCAGTTCTTC CASSPGQVPVDEQFF
- TRBJ1-5 - TRBV5-1 TGCGCCAGCAGTCGGACGGGGGGTCAGCCCCAGCATTTT CASSRTGGQPQHF
- TRBJ2-7 - TRBV7-2 TGTGCCAGCAGCCCTACAGGGATGTACGAGCAGTACTTC CASSPTGMYEQYF
TRBD1 TRBJ1-5 - TRBV7-2 TGTGCCAGCAGTCCGAGCTTGGGGACAGGGGTTCAGCCCCAGCATTTT CASSPSLGTGVQPQHF
TRBD1 TRBJ1-5 - TRBV6-5 TGTGCCAGCAGTTCCTCCGTGACAGGGGGCGATCAGCCCCAGCATTTT CASSSSVTGGDQPQHF
- TRBJ1-2 - TRBV25-1 TGTGCCAGCAGCCCAGCCTCGGGGACTAACTATGGCTACACCTTC CASSPASGTNYGYTF
TRBD2 TRBJ2-7 - TRBV5-5 TGTGCCAGCAGCTTGAGTAGCGGGGACCTCTACGAGCAGTACTTC CASSLSSGDLYEQYF
TRBD1 TRBJ1-2 - TRBV28 TGTGCCAGCAGTTTCTCTCCGGGACAGGGGAGCTATGGCTACACCTTC CASSFSPGQGSYGYTF
- TRBJ1-4 - TRBV12-3/TRBV12-4 TGTGCCAGCAGCCCGACAGGCGGGAAACTGTTTTTT CASSPTGGKLFF
- TRBJ2-4 - TRBV6-6 TGTGCCAGCAAGAAGGGGGACATTCAGTACTTC CASKKGDIQYF
- TRBJ1-2 - TRBV18 TGTGCCAGCTCCCAAGCCGATGCTGATGGCTACACCTTC CASSQADADGYTF
- TRBJ2-1 - TRBV2 TGTGCCAGCAACTACTACAATGAGCAGTTCTTC CASNYYNEQFF
TRBD2 TRBJ2-3 - TRBV5-1 TGCGCCAGCAGCCCTTGGACAGGACTAGCGGCCACAGATACGCAGTATTTT CASSPWTGLAATDTQYF
- TRBJ2-2 - TRBV18 TGTGCCAGCTCACCTCTCCCGACTACGAACACCGGGGAGCTGTTTTTT CASSPLPTTNTGELFF
TRBD1 TRBJ2-5 - TRBV24-1 TGTGCCACCAGTGAGCCCGGGACAGCGGAGACCCAGTACTTC CATSEPGTAETQYF
- TRBJ2-5 - TRBV5-1 TGCGCCAGCAGCTTGGGTCAGAACCAAGAGACCCAGTACTTC CASSLGQNQETQYF
- TRBJ1-4 - TRBV20-1 TGCAGTGCTAGTCTATTCACTTCAACTAATGAAAAACTGTTTTTT CSASLFTSTNEKLFF
TRBD1 TRBJ2-7 - TRBV6-5 TGTGCCAGCCGACGGCAGGGGGCCTACGAGCAGTACTTC CASRRQGAYEQYF
- TRBJ1-2 - TRBV19 TGTGCCAGTAGTATAGAGCTGGGAATAAGGGGTGGCTACACCTTC CASSIELGIRGGYTF
TRBD1 TRBJ2-7 - TRBV2 TGTGCCAGCAGTGCCGGGACAGGGAACTACGAGCAGTACTTC CASSAGTGNYEQYF
- TRBJ2-1 - TRBV7-9 TGTGCCAGCAGCCTGGCCGGGGTCTACAATGAGCAGTTCTTC CASSLAGVYNEQFF
TRBD1 TRBJ1-2 - TRBV25-1 TGTGCCAGCGACAGGGGGGGCTGGGGTGGCTACACCTTC CASDRGGWGGYTF
TRBD1 TRBJ1-1 - TRBV6-5 TGTGCCAGCAGTCGAGGGACAGGGGCTGAAGCTTTCTTT CASSRGTGAEAFF
- TRBJ2-1 - TRBV5-1 TGCGCCAGCAGCCTAGACGGGACATCACCTTACAATGAGCAGTTCTTC CASSLDGTSPYNEQFF
TRBD1 TRBJ2-4 - TRBV19 TGTGCCAGTAGTAAGCGGACAGGGGATCTAGCCAAAAACATTCAGTACTTC CASSKRTGDLAKNIQYF
TRBD2 TRBJ2-5 - TRBV7-2 TGTGCCAGCAGCTTATCAGCGGGAGGTATAGAGACCCAGTACTTC CASSLSAGGIETQYF
- TRBJ1-5 - TRBV4-1 TGCGCCAGCAGCCAAGATCGGGTGGGTCAGCCCCAGCATTTT CASSQDRVGQPQHF
- TRBJ1-5 - TRBV25-1 TGTGCCAGCAGTGAGGGCAGCGGGAATAGCAATCAGCCCCAGCATTTT CASSEGSGNSNQPQHF
TRBD2 TRBJ2-7 - TRBV7-2 TGTGCCAGCAGCTTAGGATTAGGAGCGGGAGTTATCTACGAGCAGTACTTC CASSLGLGAGVIYEQYF